The clone carrying this T cell receptor beta chain showed up just once. Assay: immunoSEQ multiplex PCR; the TCRdb copy retains only in-frame clones and omits some. The sample records about 48,000 clones, about 92% being singletons. The CDR3 is 12 amino acids. With 6 bases clipped from V and 10 bases from J, the junction kept 6 bases outside the gene matches. Germline V gene lookup returns CDR1 SNHLY and CDR2 FYNNEI. This record comes from a study of T cell changes during pregnancy in multiple sclerosis. The receptor was derived from a female donor in good health, enrolled as a control in a pregnancy study. J is TRBJ2-3 and V is TRBV2; TRBD1 agrees at 8 bases. The specimen was CD4+ T cells from peripheral blood mononuclear cells, collected in the second trimester of pregnancy. In DNA, the CDR3 is TGTGCCAGCAGCCTGGACAGGGACTCGCAGTATTTT. Protein product: CASSLDRDSQYF.